This entry features one T cell receptor (beta chain) sequence. The antigen remains unidentified. Unique molecular identifiers were used in preparing the TCRbeta library. TCRdb recomputed calls from the PCR reads with MiXCR, one row per CDR3 protein. The data contain 500,000 or so distinct CDR3 sequences, approximately 10% of them singletons. This specimen comes from a study of T-cell reconstitution after alpha-beta-depleted transplantation in children. The CDR3 has 13 amino acids. In germline, CDR1 is DFQATT, CDR2 SNEGSKA (reference sequence). The V gene lost 3 bases and the J gene lost 10 bases, with 13 bases spanning the gap. Study-wide findings and caveats: Elevated TCRbeta diversity at day 60 was traced, in some patients, to surviving recipient T cells and thymic progenitors. Once a year had passed after transplant, T-cell counts and diversity came mostly from newly produced T cells. Reports say that about two months after transplant, the alpha-beta T cells came out of several hundred graft clones that had expanded.

The sample in question was PBMCs, mostly from graft donor cells, obtained 180 days after TCRalphabeta/CD19-depleted stem cell transplant. V usage is TRBV20-1 and J usage is TRBJ1-6, with D uncertain. The clonotype originates from a female patient aged 2-15 years who had a stem cell transplant for aplastic anemia, so the T cells may come from the graft donor. The CDR3 nucleotides read TGCAGTGCTAGGCGGGGAACTGGCTCACCCCTCCACTTT. Protein sequence: CSARRGTGSPLHF.